This T cell receptor (beta chain) stems from a study of technical replicates of blood from a few donors. Some clones are missing from TCRdb's copy, which holds only in-frame ones; the method was immunoSEQ multiplex PCR. The table lists approximately 69,000 clones, around 97% of them singletons, with roughly 0.21% in the top ten. The source is a human donor in good health. The sequencing sample was made of T cells isolated from PBMCs.

This CDR3 reads CASRHRVNYGYTF. CDR3 DNA: TGTGCCAGCAGACACAGGGTAAACTATGGCTACACCTTC. This chain connects TRBV27 to TRBJ1-2, with TRBD1 as a possible D gene (6 bases). The V end lost 6 bases, the J end lost 2 bases, and 10 bases lay between the germline ends. Germline V gene data show CDR1 as MNHEY and CDR2 as SMNVEV (reference sequence). The CDR3 is 13 amino acids.